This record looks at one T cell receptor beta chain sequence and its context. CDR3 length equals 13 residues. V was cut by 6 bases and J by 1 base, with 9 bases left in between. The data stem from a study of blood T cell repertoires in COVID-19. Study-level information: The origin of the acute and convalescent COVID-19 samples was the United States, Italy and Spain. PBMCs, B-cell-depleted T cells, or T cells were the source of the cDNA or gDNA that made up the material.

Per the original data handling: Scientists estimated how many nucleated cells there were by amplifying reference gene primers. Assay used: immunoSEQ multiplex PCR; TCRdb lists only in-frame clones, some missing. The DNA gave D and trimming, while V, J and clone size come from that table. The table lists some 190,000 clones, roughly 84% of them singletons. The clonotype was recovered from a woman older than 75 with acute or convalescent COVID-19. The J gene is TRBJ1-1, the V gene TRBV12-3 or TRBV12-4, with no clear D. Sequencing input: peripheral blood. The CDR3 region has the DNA TGTGCCAGCAGCGGGATTGAGAACACTGAAGCTTTCTTT. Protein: CASSGIENTEAFF.